This T cell receptor (beta chain) stems from a study of blood T cell repertoires in COVID-19. The overall study: COVID-19 samples collected from the United States, Italy and Spain covered acute and convalescent phases. PBMCs, B-cell-depleted T cells, or T cells provided the cDNA or gDNA that made up the material.

This clone was found a few times. In the original workflow: Reference gene primer amplification gave nucleated cell count estimates. TCRdb's table, derived via immunoSEQ multiplex PCR, lists solely in-frame clones and lacks some. That table gives V, J and clone size, and the DNA gave D and trimming. The sample shows 250,000 to 300,000 clones, less than 90% of them seen only once. Germline CDR1 reads MGHRA; CDR2 reads YSYEKL. The V end was cut by 4 bases, the J end by 0 bases, with 13 bases between. This CDR3 is built from 16 residues. The V call is TRBV4-1, the J call TRBJ1-3; no clear D gene. This clonotype originated in a man aged 55 to 69 with acute or convalescent COVID-19. Sequencing was performed on peripheral blood. The CDR3 DNA reads as TGCGCCAGCAGCCCCCGGGGAGGGCACTCTGGAAACACCATATATTTT. It encodes CASSPRGGHSGNTIYF.